Below, one T cell receptor (beta chain) is given with its context. Data came from immunoSEQ multiplex PCR; TCRdb stores just in-frame clones and leaves some out. The profile covers tens of thousands of clones, with under 85% appearing a single time and 10% to 12% taken by the ten largest. This specimen comes from a study of blood T cell repertoires in COVID-19. The overall study: In each case, the material was cDNA or gDNA derived from T cells, B-cell-depleted T cells, or PBMCs.

Input material: peripheral blood. This TCR was recovered from a man in his sixties or seventies with acute or convalescent COVID-19.

The CDR3 DNA follows: TGTGCCTGCCCTTGGGGTAGCGGGGTTGAGCAGTTCTTC. Translating it yields CACPWGSGVEQFF. The rearrangement uses TRBV30 and TRBJ2-1; 8 positions agree with TRBD2. J lost 9 bases, V lost 6 bases, and 10 bases had no gene match. Germline values: CDR1 GTSNPN, CDR2 SVGIG (reference sequence). The CDR3 runs to 13 residues.